Here is one T cell receptor beta chain with its context. There is no known antigen for this receptor. No much larger clone exists at a distance of one base, and base qualities are not known. The sample comes from a study of T cell changes during pregnancy in multiple sclerosis (dated by TCRdb to the late 2010s). Regarding the study in general: The study looked at changes in the T cell repertoire across pregnancy in women with multiple sclerosis.

The CDR3 holds 14 amino acids from the cysteine to the phenylalanine. The CDR3 DNA has 42 bases and is translated from base 1. The V end gives up 0 bases and the J end 3 bases, leaving 0 bases in the junction not matched to a gene. From a lookup of the germline V gene (reference sequence), CDR1 and CDR2 are MNHEY and SMNVEV. Library preparation used the immunoSEQ multiplex PCR assay. Drawn from immuneACCESS, this table holds only the in-frame rearrangements with V and J called that TCRdb kept. Clones are partly lost; checked studies trace under half to an unresolved V gene and leave the rest unexplained. A total of 65,000 or so clones appear in this sample, about 90% of them only once. The leading ten clones occupy more than 2% of the sample.

Recombination connected TRBV27 to TRBJ1-2, with 8 central nucleotides matching TRBD1. The sequence was obtained from a female donor in good health, enrolled as a control in a pregnancy study. Material: peripheral blood, obtained in the second trimester of pregnancy. The CDR3 amino acid sequence is: CASSLSDRDYGYTF. In nucleotide form, the sequence is TGTGCCAGCAGTTTATCGGACAGGGACTATGGCTACACCTTC.